A single sample gave rise to the 7 T cell receptor beta chains below, sequenced in a study of control samples from healthy donors and cancer patients. Only in-frame clones appear in the TCRdb table, and some are missing; sequencing was by immunoSEQ multiplex PCR. The table has more than 65,000 clones, 83% seen once; the top ten hold 15% to 19%. Material: blood. The receptors derive from a man aged 55 to 70 in good health.

The V call is TRBV29-1, the J call TRBJ2-2; 9 nucleotides line up with TRBD2. This CDR3 has 17 residues. Per germline, CDR1 SQVTM and CDR2 ANQGSEA. J was trimmed by 4 bases and V by 7 bases; bases with no gene match: 16. This chain's CDR3 is CSATETLAGDSTGELFF. The CDR3 nucleotides are TGCAGCGCTACCGAAACCTTAGCGGGAGATAGCACCGGGGAGCTGTTTTTT.

In nucleotides, the CDR3 is TGTGCCAGCAGTTACACCGGGACGAACGAGCAGTACTTC. Its protein is CASSYTGTNEQYF. The chain recombines TRBV6-5 with TRBJ2-7; D may correspond to TRBD1 or TRBD2 (5 bases each). V was pared by 2 bases and J by 5 bases, with 10 bases between. CDR1 is MNHEY and CDR2 is SVGAGI in the germline V gene. The CDR3 contains 13 residues.

The chain couples TRBV10-3 to TRBJ2-5; perhaps TRBD1 as D (6 bases). Germline lookup yields CDR1 ENHRY and CDR2 SYGVKD. V lost 8 bases, J lost 5 bases, and 15 bases lay in between. CDR3 length equals 13 residues. The CDR3 sequence: CAIAAGAMETQYF. In nucleotides, the CDR3 is TGTGCCATCGCGGCAGGGGCGATGGAGACCCAGTACTTC.

The chain couples TRBV14 to TRBJ1-4; 8 nucleotides align to TRBD1. Germline values: CDR1 SGHDN, CDR2 FVKESK. CDR3 size: 17 residues. Unmatched junction bases numbered 9, after V lost 4 bases and J lost 2 bases. This CDR3 reads CASSPRQGSWTNEKLFF. The CDR3 nucleotides read TGTGCCAGCAGCCCACGACAGGGGAGTTGGACTAATGAAAAACTGTTTTTT.

The chain carries TRBV7-7 and TRBJ2-3; 7 bases line up with TRBD2. The CDR3 spans 15 residues. Germline trimming cut 5 bases from V and 1 base from J; bases unmatched to any gene: 6. Germline V CDR1 and CDR2: SSHAT, FNYEAQ (reference sequence). CDR3 sequence (DNA): TGTGCCAGCAGCCGCGGGGGAGGCGGCACAGATACGCAGTATTTT. It is translated as CASSRGGGGTDTQYF.

CDR3 amino acids: CASSEGRAWDNEQFF. The CDR3 DNA follows: TGTGCCAGCAGTGAAGGACGGGCATGGGACAATGAGCAGTTCTTC. J is TRBJ2-1 and V is TRBV6-1; D is uncertain. Germline V CDR1 and CDR2: MNHNS, SASEGT. This CDR3 is built from 15 residues. Trimming left V 1 base short and J 5 bases short, with 12 bases between.

J is TRBJ2-5 and V is TRBV24-1; TRBD2 agrees at 7 bases. Germline-derived CDR1 and CDR2 are KGHDR and SFDVKD. Trimming cost V 9 bases and J 6 bases; bases outside gene matches: 9. This CDR3 region has 13 residues. CDR3 protein: CATGGGSEKTQYF. DNA for the CDR3: TGTGCCACCGGGGGGGGGAGTGAAAAGACCCAGTACTTC.